A selection of T cell receptor beta chains follows, all from one sample in a study of technical replicates of blood from a handful of donors. TCRdb keeps only in-frame clones here, not all; method: immunoSEQ multiplex PCR. The sample includes roughly 100,000 clones, more than 90% of them seen just once. Specimen: T cells isolated from PBMCs. The receptor set was obtained from a human donor in good health. CDR3s include the opening cysteine and the closing phenylalanine or tryptophan. The order of the fields is J gene, V gene, clone size, D gene, CDR3 protein, CDR3 DNA. A D gene is named only where the DNA matches it firmly. Not every row has a clone size; where given, it reads once, few, many or a size class.

TRBJ2-7	TRBV13	NA	TRBD1	CASSPRGPSYEQYF	TGTGCCAGCAGCCCGAGGGGGCCCTCCTACGAGCAGTACTTC
TRBJ1-2	TRBV28	NA	NA	CASRPGPGADGGYTF	TGTGCCAGCAGACCGGGGCCAGGGGCCGATGGGGGCTACACCTTC
TRBJ1-1	TRBV15	NA	NA	CATSRDWFQGGIPEAFF	TGTGCCACCAGCAGAGACTGGTTTCAGGGAGGAATACCTGAAGCTTTCTTT
TRBJ2-1	TRBV25-1	NA	NA	CASTSGRERAREQFF	NA
TRBJ2-6	TRBV7-8	NA	NA	CASSLSRESGANVLTF	TGTGCCAGCAGCTTATCGCGGGAATCTGGGGCCAACGTCCTGACTTTC
TRBJ2-1	TRBV13	NA	NA	CASSPRTVPSSYNEQFF	TGTGCCAGCAGCCCCCGGACAGTCCCGAGCTCCTACAATGAGCAGTTCTTC
TRBJ1-2	TRBV6-1	NA	NA	CASSAYRDGYTF	TGTGCCAGCAGTGCATACAGAGATGGCTACACCTTC
TRBJ1-2	TRBV5-5	NA	NA	CASSPGGRYGYTF	TGTGCCAGCAGCCCCGGGGGGCGCTATGGCTACACCTTC
TRBJ2-1	TRBV9	once	TRBD2	CASSERAGDTDEQFF	TGTGCCAGCAGCGAACGAGCGGGGGACACCGATGAGCAGTTCTTC
TRBJ1-2	TRBV23-1	NA	NA	CASSQSREYGYTF	TGCGCCAGCAGTCAATCCCGAGAATATGGCTACACCTTC
TRBJ2-2	TRBV5-1	once	TRBD2	CASSLMLAGGLGTGELFF	TGCGCCAGCAGCTTGATGCTAGCGGGCGGGTTGGGCACCGGGGAGCTGTTTTTT
TRBJ2-3	TRBV6-1	NA	NA	CASSERYTDTQYF	TGTGCCAGCAGTGAACGGTACACAGATACGCAGTATTTT
TRBJ2-1	TRBV6-4	few	TRBD1	CASSDRGQGVNEQFF	TGTGCCAGCAGTGACAGGGGACAGGGGGTGAATGAGCAGTTCTTC
TRBJ2-3	TRBV4-2	NA	NA	CASSRSAGRTDTQYF	TGTGCCAGCAGCCGCTCTGCGGGCCGGACAGATACGCAGTATTTT
TRBJ2-5	TRBV4-1	NA	TRBD1	CASSLYLGGETQYF	TGCGCCAGCAGCCTGTACTTAGGGGGCGAGACCCAGTACTTC
TRBJ2-1	TRBV9	once	TRBD2	CASSGGGSSYNEQFF	TGTGCCAGCAGCGGCGGGGGGTCTTCCTACAATGAGCAGTTCTTC
TRBJ1-6	TRBV5-1	NA	NA	CASSLVGDNSYNSPLHF	TGCGCCAGCAGCTTGGTAGGGGATAATTCCTATAATTCACCCCTCCACTTT
TRBJ2-7	TRBV7-9	NA	NA	CASSRFNEDYYEQYF	TGTGCCAGCTCGAGGTTTAACGAGGACTACTACGAGCAGTACTTC
TRBJ1-5	TRBV2	NA	NA	CASSEAPRSNQPQHF	TGTGCCAGCAGTGAAGCCCCGAGGAGCAATCAGCCCCAGCATTTT
TRBJ2-1	TRBV27	NA	TRBD2	CASSLGGDEQFF	TGTGCCAGCAGTTTGGGGGGGGACGAGCAGTTCTTC
TRBJ1-2	TRBV5-4	once	NA	CASSLAGTTINGYTF	TGTGCCAGCAGCTTGGCCGGGACAACGATTAATGGCTACACCTTC
TRBJ1-5	TRBV6-1	NA	NA	CASNGQDYQPQHF	TGTGCCAGCAATGGGCAGGATTATCAGCCCCAGCATTTT
TRBJ1-1	TRBV11-3	NA	NA	CASSLGLGVPEAFF	TGTGCCAGCAGCTTGGGACTGGGGGTCCCTGAAGCTTTCTTT
TRBJ2-1	TRBV5-1	NA	TRBD2	CASSSLAGGGNEQFF	TGCGCCAGCAGCTCTCTAGCGGGAGGGGGCAATGAGCAGTTCTTC
TRBJ2-1	TRBV28	NA	TRBD2	CASSLLPGGLNEQFF	TGTGCCAGCAGCCTCTTACCGGGGGGGCTCAATGAGCAGTTCTTC
TRBJ2-3	TRBV19	once	NA	CASSIESPDSGFTDTQYF	TGTGCCAGTAGTATAGAATCCCCGGACAGTGGGTTCACAGATACGCAGTATTTT
TRBJ2-7	TRBV6-1	NA	NA	CASSHRQGSYEQYF	TGTGCCAGCAGTCATCGGCAGGGTAGCTACGAGCAGTACTTC
TRBJ2-7	TRBV14	NA	NA	CASSQDRQVGFYEQYF	TGTGCCAGCAGCCAAGATCGACAGGTCGGATTCTACGAGCAGTACTTC
TRBJ1-6	TRBV5-1	once	TRBD1	CASSLEAQKGASSPLHF	TGCGCCAGCAGCTTGGAGGCCCAAAAGGGGGCTAGTTCACCCCTCCACTTT
TRBJ2-7	TRBV10-1	NA	NA	CASSAFTGYEQYF	TGCGCCAGCAGTGCCTTTACTGGCTACGAGCAGTACTTC
TRBJ2-7	TRBV6-5	NA	NA	CASSTHTYEQYF	TGTGCCAGCAGTACGCACACCTACGAGCAGTACTTC
TRBJ2-2	TRBV5-1	NA	TRBD1	CASSLAGGLVTGELFF	TGCGCCAGCAGCTTGGCAGGGGGCTTAGTCACCGGGGAGCTGTTTTTT
TRBJ2-3	TRBV7-9	NA	NA	CASSLVVTMAAQYF	TGTGCCAGCAGCTTAGTCGTCACCATGGCGGCGCAGTATTTT
TRBJ1-2	TRBV5-1	NA	TRBD1	CASSPRGLGTGETYGYTF	TGCGCCAGCAGCCCACGGGGTCTTGGGACAGGGGAAACTTATGGCTACACCTTC
TRBJ1-3	TRBV29-1	NA	NA	CSVDEGAGNTIYF	TGCAGCGTTGATGAGGGGGCTGGAAACACCATATATTTT
TRBJ2-1	TRBV6-5	NA	TRBD2	CASSSPLAGGGNEQFF	TGTGCCAGCAGTTCCCCCCTAGCGGGGGGTGGGAATGAGCAGTTCTTC
TRBJ2-7	TRBV11-2	NA	NA	CASSLVSTQPSYEQYF	TGTGCCAGCAGCTTAGTCAGTACCCAACCTTCCTACGAGCAGTACTTC
TRBJ2-7	TRBV28	NA	NA	CASRGTTSSYEQYF	TGTGCCAGTAGAGGGACAACGAGCTCCTACGAGCAGTACTTC
TRBJ1-2	TRBV19	NA	NA	CASRGAGDYYGYTF	TGTGCCAGCCGTGGGGCAGGGGATTACTATGGCTACACCTTC
TRBJ2-7	TRBV28	NA	TRBD2	CASSLLRGGGEEQYF	TGTGCCAGCAGTTTACTCCGCGGGGGGGGTGAGGAGCAGTACTTC
TRBJ2-7	TRBV19	NA	NA	CASSIGGEQYF	TGTGCCAGTAGTATCGGCGGCGAGCAGTACTTC
TRBJ2-7	TRBV2	NA	TRBD2	CASRTPPGRETHEQYF	TGTGCCAGCAGGACGCCCCCCGGGCGGGAGACCCACGAGCAGTACTTC
TRBJ1-2	TRBV7-9	once	TRBD1	CASSLSGQVYTF	TGTGCCAGCAGCTTATCAGGACAGGTCTACACCTTC
TRBJ2-3	TRBV2	NA	TRBD1	CASSEGTGGGFFTDTQYF	TGTGCCAGCAGTGAAGGGACAGGGGGAGGTTTTTTCACAGATACGCAGTATTTT
TRBJ2-1	TRBV5-1	NA	TRBD2	CASSLLPSGGSSYNEQFF	TGCGCCAGCAGCTTACTCCCTAGCGGGGGAAGCTCCTACAATGAGCAGTTCTTC